These 24 T cell receptor beta chains were all obtained from the same sample, sequenced in a study of blood T cell repertoires in COVID-19. Sequenced by immunoSEQ multiplex PCR; TCRdb stores in-frame clones only, minus some. The profile shows about 130,000 clones, 74% of them singletons. Material for sequencing was peripheral blood. These receptors were taken from a man aged 55 to 70 with acute or convalescent COVID-19.

The chain combines TRBV24-1 with TRBJ2-7, with 10 bases fitting TRBD1. Germline V gives CDR1 KGHDR, CDR2 SFDVKD. Trimming took 0 bases from V and 2 from J; bases not matched to a gene: 3. The CDR3 spans 16 residues. The chain's CDR3 is CATSDLGTGAAYEQYF. CDR3 bases: TGTGCCACCAGTGATTTGGGGACAGGGGCCGCCTACGAGCAGTACTTC.

The V gene is TRBV19, the J gene TRBJ1-4; 11 nucleotides match TRBD1. Germline assignment: CDR1 LNHDA and CDR2 SQIVND (reference sequence). CDR3 size: 13 residues. The V gene end was trimmed by 8 bases and the J gene end by 8 bases; junction bases not matched to a gene: 4. The CDR3 is CASGQGAREKLFF. DNA for the CDR3: TGTGCCAGTGGACAGGGGGCGCGGGAAAAACTGTTTTTT.

The chain carries TRBV19 and TRBJ1-5; the match to TRBD1 covers 7 bases. Germline CDR1 and CDR2: LNHDA and SQIVND (reference sequence). The CDR3 extends over 14 amino acids. The J segment lost 6 bases and the V segment lost 5 bases, leaving 7 bases of the junction unmatched. The CDR3 bases are TGTGCCAGTAGTCACGTCCAGGGGGGTCAGCCCCAGCATTTT. It translates to CASSHVQGGQPQHF. The variable domain in full, completed from reference TRBV19 and TRBJ1-5, reads DGGITQSPKYLFRKEGQNVTLSCEQNLNHDAMYWYRQDPGQGLRLIYYSQIVNDFQKGDIAEGYSVSREKKESFPLTVTSAQKNPTAFYLCASSHVQGGQPQHFGDGTRLSIL.

This clone was recorded only once. This chain joins TRBV7-2 and TRBJ2-1; 10 bases fit TRBD1. The germline V gene encodes CDR1 SGHTA and CDR2 FQGNSA. V was pared by 4 bases and J by 9 bases, with 3 bases of the junction left unmatched. The CDR3 runs 13 residues. The CDR3 bases are TGTGCCAGCAGCTGGGACAGGGGTTTTGAGCAGTTCTTC. It encodes CASSWDRGFEQFF.

The rearrangement joins TRBV18 to TRBJ2-1; 10 bases fit TRBD2. Germline loops: CDR1 KGHSH, CDR2 LQKENI. V shed 3 bases, J shed 8 bases, and the junction held 10 bases outside the gene matches. This CDR3 spans 16 amino acids. The CDR3 spells CASSPLAGGSNHEQFF. The CDR3 DNA sequence: TGTGCCAGCTCACCGTTAGCGGGAGGTTCGAACCATGAGCAGTTCTTC.

This rearrangement joins TRBV27 to TRBJ2-1; D might be TRBD2 (6 bases). The CDR3 covers 16 residues. Germline lookup yields CDR1 MNHEY and CDR2 SMNVEV (reference sequence). Between the trimmed V and J ends, which lost 7 bases and 6 bases, there was a span of 22 bases. In DNA, the CDR3 is TGTGCCAGCACCCCGGCGGGGACTCTTCGGGCCAATGAGCAGTTCTTC. Residues: CASTPAGTLRANEQFF.

This clone was recorded only once. The chain recombines TRBV7-3 with TRBJ2-3; D gene uncertain. CDR1 is SGHTA and CDR2 is FQGTGA in the germline V gene. This CDR3 contains 12 residues. The V end lost 4 bases, the J end lost 2 bases, and 4 bases lay between the germline ends. CDR3 sequence (DNA): TGTGCCAGCAGCTCCTTCACAGATACGCAGTATTTT. Amino acids: CASSSFTDTQYF.

V usage is TRBV3-1 (or the pseudogene TRBV3-2) and J usage is TRBJ1-3; D gene unclear. CDR1 is LGHDT, CDR2 YNNKEL, per germline (reference sequence). The CDR3 spans 13 residues. V dropped 4 bases and J dropped 4 bases, with 8 bases sitting between them. CDR3 nucleotides: TGTGCCAGCAGCCCAGAAACAGGAAACACCATATATTTT. Its protein is CASSPETGNTIYF.

This clone showed up just a few times. The chain links TRBV11-2 to TRBJ1-2; perhaps TRBD1 as D (6 bases). In germline, CDR1 is SGHAT, CDR2 FQNNGV. Trimming removed 5 bases at V and 1 base at J, with 8 bases between. The CDR3 covers 13 residues. The CDR3 loop is CASSQGFNYGYTF. CDR3 nucleotide sequence: TGTGCCAGCAGCCAGGGGTTTAACTATGGCTACACCTTC.

This sequence joins TRBV19 and TRBJ1-5; D is unclear. Per the germline V gene, CDR1 is LNHDA and CDR2 is SQIVND (reference sequence). The CDR3 is 13 amino acids. V shed 5 bases and J shed 4 bases, with 9 bases lying between them. The chain's CDR3 is CASSATGNQPQHF. The CDR3 DNA sequence: TGTGCCAGTAGTGCGACGGGTAATCAGCCCCAGCATTTT.

The gene calls are TRBV6-5 and TRBJ1-4; weak D call: TRBD1 (5 bases). From germline, CDR1 is MNHEY and CDR2 SVGAGI. V lost 4 bases, J lost 8 bases, and 17 bases lay in between. The CDR3 contains 15 residues. The CDR3 DNA reads as TGTGCCAGCAGTTTCTCCTGGGGGGTACAAGAAAAACTGTTTTTT. Protein sequence: CASSFSWGVQEKLFF.

This rearrangement joins TRBV27 to TRBJ1-4, with TRBD1 identical over 9 bases. With V trimmed by 8 bases and J by 6 bases, 10 bases remained unmatched. Looked up from germline, CDR1 is MNHEY and CDR2 is SMNVEV (reference sequence). CDR3 length: 15 amino acids. CDR3 coding DNA: TGTGCCAGCCGAAGCTGGAGGGACAGGGATGAAAAACTGTTTTTT. Its protein is CASRSWRDRDEKLFF.

CDR3 DNA sequence: TGTGCCATCAGTGGCAGCGTCAGGGAGGGCGAGCAGTACTTC. Translated, it gives CAISGSVREGEQYF. The chain couples TRBV10-3 to TRBJ2-7; 7 positions agree with TRBD2. The germline V gene has CDR1 ENHRY and CDR2 SYGVKD. With V trimmed by 4 bases and J by 6 bases, 9 bases remained unmatched. The CDR3 spans 14 residues.

V gene TRBV28 combines with J gene TRBJ2-7; TRBD2 matches at 12 bases. This CDR3 has 16 residues. Germline CDR1 reads MDHEN; CDR2 reads SYDVKM. J lost 6 bases, V lost 3 bases, and 9 bases had no gene match. The CDR3 nucleotides are TGTGCCAGCAGTTTGACTAGCGGGGGCCCTCATGGCGAGCAGTACTTC. As protein: CASSLTSGGPHGEQYF. The variable domain in full, completed from reference TRBV28 and TRBJ2-7, reads DVKVTQSSRYLVKRTGEKVFLECVQDMDHENMFWYRQDPGLGLRLIYFSYDVKMKEKGDIPEGYSVSREKKERFSLILESASTNQTSMYLCASSLTSGGPHGEQYFGPGTRLTVT.

V usage is TRBV7-9 and J usage is TRBJ2-1; possible D gene TRBD2, 6 bases. CDR1 and CDR2 from the germline V gene are SEHNR and FQNEAQ (reference sequence). The CDR3 consists of 13 residues. Deletions cut 0 bases from V and 8 bases from J, with 8 bases between. The CDR3 loop reads CASSLARGDEQFF. CDR3 DNA: TGTGCCAGCAGCTTAGCGCGCGGGGATGAGCAGTTCTTC.

The chain has TRBV11-2 and TRBJ1-1, with D unclear. The length of the CDR3 is 14 residues. CDR1 SGHAT and CDR2 FQNNGV come from the germline V gene. Trimming shortened V by 7 bases and J by 2 bases, and 14 bases separated the two germline ends. CDR3 nucleotides: TGTGCCAGCACCAAGGCGGGGATTAACACTGAAGCTTTCTTT. Its translation is CASTKAGINTEAFF.

The V call is TRBV12-5, the J call TRBJ1-3; possible D gene TRBD1, 5 bases. Per the germline V gene, CDR1 is LGHNT and CDR2 is FRNRAP. Trimming left V 2 bases short and J 4 bases short, with 18 bases between. The CDR3 runs 17 residues. The CDR3 loop is CASGLFMGGTEGNTIYF. CDR3 coding DNA: TGTGCTAGTGGTTTGTTCATGGGAGGGACTGAAGGAAACACCATATATTTT.

This clone has only one observation. The chain employs TRBV5-1 and TRBJ2-5; 7 bases line up with TRBD1. Trimming cost V 6 bases and J 5 bases; bases outside gene matches: 10. This CDR3 region has 14 residues. Per the germline V gene, CDR1 is SGHRS and CDR2 is YFSETQ. The CDR3 is CASNPGTARETQYF. The CDR3, as DNA: TGCGCCAGCAACCCCGGGACAGCGAGGGAGACCCAGTACTTC. The variable domain in full, with the rest retrieved from reference TRBV5-1 and TRBJ2-5, is KAGVTQTPRYLIKTRGQQVTLSCSPISGHRSVSWYQQTPGQGLQFLFEYFSETQRNKGNFPGRFSGRQFSNSRSEMNVSTLELGDSALYLCASNPGTARETQYFGPGTRLLVL.

J is TRBJ1-2 and V is TRBV7-9, with D possibly being TRBD1 (6 bases). The germline V gene has CDR1 SEHNR and CDR2 FQNEAQ (reference sequence). The ends were cut back, 5 bases at V and 4 bases at J, with 17 bases in the middle. This CDR3 region has 15 residues. This CDR3 reads CASSDTETGVYGYTF. As DNA, the CDR3 is TGTGCCAGCAGCGATACCGAGACAGGAGTCTATGGCTACACCTTC.

This clone was seen a handful of times. The chain links TRBV24-1 to TRBJ2-1, with D perhaps TRBD1 (5 bases). V was cut by 3 bases and J by 7 bases, with 21 bases left in between. The CDR3 is made up of 17 amino acids. CDR1 and CDR2 from the germline V gene are KGHDR and SFDVKD. For the CDR3, the DNA is TGTGCCACCAGTGATACCCGAGACAGCAAGGCCCTGAATGAGCAGTTCTTC. Translated: CATSDTRDSKALNEQFF.

The chain employs TRBV5-1 and TRBJ2-3; 11 nucleotides line up with TRBD1. Germline CDR1 SGHRS, CDR2 YFSETQ. The CDR3 sequence is 18 residues long. Trimming removed 0 bases from V and 5 bases from J; junction bases left unmatched: 11. The CDR3 nucleotides are TGCGCCAGCAGCTTGGCCGAGATGGACAGGGGGCGCAGAGATACGCAGTATTTT. Translation: CASSLAEMDRGRRDTQYF.

This clone occurred once. CDR3 amino acids: CASKLAASSYNEQFF. The CDR3 region has the DNA TGTGCCAGCAAACTAGCGGCTAGCTCCTACAATGAGCAGTTCTTC. V usage is TRBV7-6 and J usage is TRBJ2-1, with TRBD2 identical over 8 bases. Germline V gene lookup returns CDR1 SGHVS and CDR2 FNYEAQ. V trimming: 7 bases; J trimming: 0 bases; junction bases outside the gene matches: 5. The CDR3 covers 15 residues.

The chain employs TRBV3-1 (or the pseudogene TRBV3-2) and TRBJ2-3, with D perhaps matching TRBD1 (6 bases). Germline CDR1 is LGHDT and CDR2 is YNNKEL (reference sequence). The length of the CDR3 is 15 residues. Trimming shortened V by 2 bases and J by 2 bases, and 11 bases separated the two germline ends. The CDR3 DNA follows: TGTGCCAGCAGCCAACTTGCAGGGGACACAGATACGCAGTATTTT. Its protein is CASSQLAGDTDTQYF.

V is TRBV5-6 and J is TRBJ1-2, with unresolved D. CDR3 length: 17 amino acids. CDR1 and CDR2 (germline): SGHDT, YYEEEE. V was cut by 1 base and J by 1 base, with 17 bases left in between. Here the CDR3 DNA reads TGTGCCAGCAGCTTGTTGGGAGGGAGACGGAGTAACTATGGCTACACCTTC. The encoded protein is CASSLLGGRRSNYGYTF. Variable domain in full (rest from reference TRBV5-6 and TRBJ1-2): DAGVTQSPTHLIKTRGQQVTLRCSPKSGHDTVSWYQQALGQGPQFIFQYYEEEERQRGNFPDRFSGHQFPNYSSELNVNALLLGDSALYLCASSLLGGRRSNYGYTFGSGTRLTVV.